This record covers a single TCR beta chain. Its antigen target is currently unknown. No base quality information exists; no much larger clone differs at one position. The Qiagen DNeasy kit was used to extract genomic DNA both from unsorted PBMCs and from the negatively selected CD4+ and CD8+ fractions. TCR beta CDR3 regions were amplified by immunoSEQ multiplex PCR using primers annealing to V and J segments. A synthetic immune receptor repertoire was used to minimize amplification bias, and remaining bias was computationally removed after sequencing. As for the original processing: Custom Python scripts were used to quantify repertoire diversity as the Shannon entropy index. The unsorted, CD4+ and CD8+ repertoires were each analyzed separately, with the exception of combined analyses, where CD4+ and CD8+ sequences were merged in silico. A clone was considered expanded if an increase in frequency of at least 2-fold after treatment relative to C1D1 was found, and a pseudocount of 0.5 was applied to clones undetected at baseline. Clones with 0 or 1 copy at C1D1 were defined as singleton clones, while clones with 2 or more copies were defined as non-singleton clones. Clones expanded in unsorted samples were annotated as CD4+, CD8+ or unknown by matching protein sequences in sorted samples from the same patient. Wilcoxon tests were applied to paired samples to test diversity changes from C1D1 to C4D1. TCRdb carries this immuneACCESS record with in-frame sequences only. Its versions omit some clonotypes, under half of them owing to an unresolved V gene in the studies checked, with the rest unexplained. The D gene and trimming were derived from the DNA, and the V and J assignments and clone size from that table. Across this sample there are 40,000 to 50,000 clones, with just under 80% seen only once. The ten most abundant clones make up roughly 13% of the sample.

V loses 1 base, J loses 2 bases, and the germline ends lie 7 bases apart. The CDR3 starts with the cysteine, ends with the phenylalanine, and has 14 residues. CDR3 DNA only is kept here, 42 bases in frame from base 1. CDR1 SGHNT and CDR2 YYREEE are derived from the germline V gene (reference sequence). This sample is drawn from a study of PD-1 blockade in classical Hodgkin lymphoma (dated by TCRdb to about 2020). In the study overall: Nivolumab dosing was 3 mg/kg intravenously every 2 weeks, continuing until either disease progression or unacceptable toxicity. The study used CyTOF and TCR beta sequencing to define a peripheral blood immune signature of response to PD-1 blockade in classical Hodgkin lymphoma. Study-wide conclusions, independent of this receptor: Baseline TCR diversity was reported to be lower in newly diagnosed patients than in healthy donors and to be lower still in relapsed/refractory patients. Baseline diversity similar to that of newly diagnosed patients was observed in trial patients achieving complete response, whereas significantly lower diversity was observed in partial responders and progressors. CD4+ but not CD8+ TCR diversity rose significantly by C4D1 (p=0.0027 vs p=0.16), most apparent in complete responders (p=0.02). Patients starting nivolumab less than 1 year after ASCT had lower diversity and were excluded from later analyses to avoid confounding by immune reconstitution. The study covered only a single clinical trial cohort, and the causes of the repertoire differences, possibly disease activity or prior therapy, were still not defined.

The label giving this sample's time point can be read as: cycle 1 day 1 (C1D1), immediately before nivolumab initiation. Relapse after autologous stem cell transplantation had occurred in all trial patients, and cohorts A, B and C were distinguished by prior brentuximab vedotin exposure. The trial cohort was composed of some 57 patients with relapsed/refractory classical Hodgkin lymphoma, for whom complete response, partial response or progressive disease was recorded as best overall response. Single-agent nivolumab was administered to trial patients in the multi-cohort phase II CheckMate 205 trial. An independent review committee assessed best overall response using the 2007 International Working Group response criteria. PBMCs from the trial were collected at three points: immediately before nivolumab initiation (C1D1), and during therapy at cycle 2 day 1 and cycle 4 day 1. Peripheral blood was collected in 8 mL Vacutainer Cell Preparation Tubes, from which PBMCs were isolated by centrifugation and then cryopreserved.

The chain employs TRBV5-4 and TRBJ1-5, with the D gene uncertain. The TCR comes from a human donor with classical Hodgkin lymphoma. Material: peripheral blood mononuclear cells (PBMCs), obtained at baseline. Here the CDR3 is given as CASSLSSRNQPQHF. The nucleotide sequence is given as TGTGCCAGCAGCTTGAGTAGCCGCAATCAGCCCCAGCATTTT. The variable domain in full, with residues beyond the CDR3 obtained from the reference TRBV5-4 and TRBJ1-5 genes, is ETGVTQSPTHLIKTRGQQVTLRCSSQSGHNTVSWYQQALGQGPQFIFQYYREEENGRGNFPPRFSGLQFPNYSSELNVNALELDDSALYLCASSLSSRNQPQHFGDGTRLSIL.